Below, 24 T cell receptor beta chains from the same sample are listed, as sequenced in a study of beta chain features in type 1 diabetes. Isolated RNA was reverse transcribed in full, so expressed TCRB transcripts were sequenced. Profiling relied on immunoSEQ multiplex PCR, and the TCRdb table lists in-frame clones only, not all of them. The table includes under 950,000 clones, roughly 15% detected once. Sequencing used naive CD4+ T cells from blood. Receptors originate from a woman aged 18-30 years in good health.

J is TRBJ2-5 and V is TRBV29-1; 7 positions agree with TRBD2. V was pared by 4 bases and J by 4 bases, with 12 bases of the junction left unmatched. This CDR3 spans 15 amino acids. The germline CDR1 and CDR2 sequences are SQVTM and ANQGSEA. CDR3: CSVAMLAERLETQYF. The CDR3, as DNA: TGCAGCGTTGCTATGCTAGCGGAACGTCTAGAGACCCAGTACTTC.

This clone was observed many times. CDR3 sequence: CASSPDSPRLFF. The CDR3, as DNA: TGTGCCAGCTCTCCTGACAGCCCTAGATTGTTTTTT. The gene calls are TRBV7-9 and TRBJ1-4; tentative D call: TRBD1 (5 bases). Trimming removed 8 bases from V and 15 bases from J, with 19 bases in between. The CDR3 consists of 12 residues. Germline CDR1 SEHNR, CDR2 FQNEAQ (reference sequence).

The gene calls are TRBV5-6 and TRBJ1-3; D uncertain. Trimming pared 4 bases from V and 4 bases from J, leaving 15 bases between. CDR1 SGHDT and CDR2 YYEEEE come from the germline V gene. The CDR3 has 15 residues. CDR3 loop: CASSRTRTRGNTIYF. The CDR3 DNA sequence: TGTGCCAGCAGCCGGACGCGGACCAGGGGAAACACCATATATTTT.

This clone appeared a few times. The chain employs TRBV19 and TRBJ2-3; 11 nucleotides align to TRBD1. Germline CDR1 and CDR2: LNHDA and SQIVND (reference sequence). The CDR3 has 15 amino acids. Trimming at V came to 6 bases and at J to 3 bases, leaving 5 bases not matched to a gene. DNA of the CDR3: TGTGCCAGTAGCTCGGGACAGGGGGTGACAGATACGCAGTATTTT. This sequence encodes CASSSGQGVTDTQYF. The full variable domain, rest sourced from reference TRBV19 and TRBJ2-3, is DGGITQSPKYLFRKEGQNVTLSCEQNLNHDAMYWYRQDPGQGLRLIYYSQIVNDFQKGDIAEGYSVSREKKESFPLTVTSAQKNPTAFYLCASSSGQGVTDTQYFGPGTRLTVL.

This clone has just a few counts. The V gene is TRBV15, the J gene TRBJ1-1; a weak D match, TRBD1 (5 bases). Trimming cost V 3 bases and J 1 base, with 9 bases left between them. In germline, CDR1 is LNHNV, CDR2 YYDKDF (reference sequence). This CDR3 spans 14 amino acids. The CDR3: CATSRGVGNTEAFF. The CDR3 region has the DNA TGTGCCACCAGCAGGGGGGTCGGGAACACTGAAGCTTTCTTT.

The rearrangement links TRBV27 to TRBJ2-3, with D perhaps TRBD2 (6 bases). V gave up 6 bases and J gave up 3 bases, with 16 bases separating them. The CDR3 is 15 residues long. Germline V CDR1 and CDR2: MNHEY, SMNVEV (reference sequence). CDR3 DNA: TGTGCCAGCAGGGGTGGAGGGATCTTGACAGATACGCAGTATTTT. It codes for CASRGGGILTDTQYF.

V usage is TRBV7-2 and J usage is TRBJ1-2, with 7 bases lining up with TRBD1. CDR3 length equals 17 residues. J was trimmed by 7 bases and V by 1 base; bases with no gene match: 15. Germline-derived CDR1 and CDR2 are SGHTA and FQGNSA. The DNA of the CDR3 is TGTGCCAGCAGCTTAGAGACAGGGTCCCACAGGAGGGCTGGCTACACCTTC. Amino acid sequence: CASSLETGSHRRAGYTF.

This clone was seen only a few times. J is TRBJ2-7 and V is TRBV27; D is tentatively TRBD1 or TRBD2 (5 bases each). Trimming stripped 3 bases from V and 8 bases from J, with 17 bases between. CDR3 length equals 14 residues. The germline CDR1 and CDR2 sequences are MNHEY and SMNVEV (reference sequence). As DNA, the CDR3 is TGTGCCAGCAGTTTCTCCGCCCAGGGAGCCCAGCAGTACTTC. Translation gives CASSFSAQGAQQYF.

The CDR3, as DNA: TGTGCCAGCAGTCGCGATGGACAGCAGCCCCAGCATTTT. Encoded protein: CASSRDGQQPQHF. The chain links TRBV2 to TRBJ1-5; the D gene is possibly TRBD1 (6 bases). Germline V CDR1 and CDR2: SNHLY, FYNNEI. Trimming stripped 5 bases from V and 7 bases from J, with 12 bases between. CDR3 size: 13 residues.

The gene calls are TRBV7-2 and TRBJ2-5; D call uncertain. The DNA end favors TRBJ2-7, so the J call may be wrong. The length of the CDR3 is 14 residues. Germline CDR1 SGHTA, CDR2 FQGNSA. In DNA form, the CDR3 reads TGTGCCAGCAGCTCTAATGGGCAAACCTACGAGCAGTACTTC. It codes for CASSSNGQTYEQYF.

The rearrangement links TRBV28 to TRBJ2-6; TRBD1 matches at 10 bases. J gave up 0 bases and V 4 bases, and 6 bases lay outside the gene matches. Per the germline V gene, CDR1 is MDHEN and CDR2 is SYDVKM. This CDR3 region has 18 residues. CDR3 DNA sequence: TGTGCCAGCAGTTCCTGGACAGGGGGAAGCTCTGGGGCCAACGTCCTGACTTTC. Translated, it gives CASSSWTGGSSGANVLTF.

This clone was seen more than once but under ten times. V gene TRBV27 combines with J gene TRBJ1-4; D call uncertain. With 6 bases removed from V and 9 bases from J, the gap between germline ends came to 11 bases. CDR3 length equals 12 residues. In germline, CDR1 is MNHEY, CDR2 SMNVEV (reference sequence). This chain's CDR3 is CASSSLGKKLFF. In nucleotides, the CDR3 is TGTGCCAGCAGCTCACTTGGGAAAAAACTGTTTTTT.

This clone was observed a handful of times. CDR3 coding DNA: TGTGCCATTGGGACAGGGAATCAGCCCCAGCATTTT. Protein product: CAIGTGNQPQHF. The chain couples TRBV28 to TRBJ1-5, with TRBD1 matching 9 bases. Losses at the gene ends were 10 bases for V and 4 bases for J; bases not matched to a gene: 2. Germline V CDR1 and CDR2: MDHEN, SYDVKM. This CDR3 is built from 12 residues.

This clone was observed a few times. The chain recombines TRBV5-1 with TRBJ2-1; 7 bases fit TRBD2. J gave up 8 bases and V 2 bases, and 7 bases lay outside the gene matches. CDR1 and CDR2 from the germline V gene are SGHRS and YFSETQ. This CDR3 contains 14 residues. The CDR3: CASSLWEGIDEQFF. The CDR3 coding sequence is TGCGCCAGCAGCTTATGGGAGGGGATCGATGAGCAGTTCTTC.

The J gene is TRBJ2-1, the V gene TRBV11-3; TRBD1 matches 8 bases. Germline trimming cut 3 bases from V and 4 bases from J; bases unmatched to any gene: 8. CDR1 is SGHNT, CDR2 YENEEA, per germline. This CDR3 spans 16 amino acids. CDR3 region: CASSFDGQGIYNEQFF. In DNA form, the CDR3 reads TGTGCCAGCAGCTTCGACGGACAGGGTATATACAATGAGCAGTTCTTC.

The chain recombines TRBV18 with TRBJ2-5; 8 bases agree with TRBD2. The J call is uncertain, as TRBJ2-7 better fits the DNA end. CDR3 length: 15 amino acids. Germline loops: CDR1 KGHSH, CDR2 LQKENI. The CDR3 sequence: CASSPFSSGSNEQYF. The CDR3 DNA reads TGTGCCAGCTCACCTTTTTCGAGCGGGAGTAACGAGCAGTACTTC.

This clone was seen a handful of times. The CDR3 nucleotides read TGTGCCAGCAGCTTCCAAGGGGGCGATTACAATGAGCAGTTCTTC. The encoded protein is CASSFQGGDYNEQFF. The V gene is TRBV7-9, the J gene TRBJ2-1, with 7 bases fitting TRBD1. Per the germline V gene, CDR1 is SEHNR and CDR2 is FQNEAQ (reference sequence). J was trimmed by 4 bases and V by 3 bases; bases with no gene match: 6. This CDR3 is 15 amino acids long.

The rearrangement links TRBV9 to TRBJ2-1, with 8 bases identical to TRBD2. Germline assignment: CDR1 SGDLS and CDR2 YYNGEE. With V trimmed by 0 bases and J by 6 bases, 5 bases remained unmatched. The CDR3 has 15 residues. The chain's CDR3 is CASSVDGRGFNEQFF. DNA of the CDR3: TGTGCCAGCAGCGTAGACGGGAGGGGTTTCAATGAGCAGTTCTTC.

In its sample, this clone was seen a few times. The chain employs TRBV6-5 and TRBJ1-2; no firm D call. V was shortened by 6 bases and J by 5 bases, with 13 bases between the two germline ends. Germline CDR1 is MNHEY and CDR2 is SVGAGI. This CDR3 has 13 residues. CDR3 in DNA: TGTGCCAGCAGGAGTGGCGTGGCGTATGGCTACACCTTC. Protein: CASRSGVAYGYTF.

In this sample, this clone turned up a few times. The V call is TRBV7-9, the J call TRBJ2-3, with 9 positions matching TRBD2. Per germline, CDR1 SEHNR and CDR2 FQNEAQ (reference sequence). This CDR3 is 14 amino acids long. Trimming removed 3 bases from V and 6 bases from J; junction bases left unmatched: 4. The DNA for the CDR3 is TGTGCCAGCAGCTTTAGCGGGAGTCTGGATACGCAGTATTTT. This gives the protein CASSFSGSLDTQYF.

A few counts support this clone. The chain combines TRBV6-5 with TRBJ2-7, with 9 bases fitting TRBD1. This CDR3 spans 16 amino acids. Germline lookup yields CDR1 MNHEY and CDR2 SVGAGI. Trimming at V came to 0 bases and at J to 2 bases, leaving 5 bases not matched to a gene. Written as DNA, the CDR3 is TGTGCCAGCAGTTACTCGATACAGGGGGCTACCTACGAGCAGTACTTC. This sequence encodes CASSYSIQGATYEQYF.

V is TRBV6-6 and J is TRBJ1-5; 7 bases line up with TRBD1. Trimming cost V 4 bases and J 4 bases; bases outside gene matches: 10. The CDR3 loop spans 16 amino acids. Germline lookup yields CDR1 MNHNY and CDR2 SVGAGI (reference sequence). The CDR3 DNA follows: TGTGCCAGCAGTTCCGTTACAGGGGCGATTAATCAGCCCCAGCATTTT. This translates into CASSSVTGAINQPQHF.

This clone was seen more than once but under ten times. The V gene is TRBV7-3, the J gene TRBJ2-1; maybe TRBD1 (6 bases). The CDR3 loop spans 14 amino acids. Germline V CDR1 and CDR2: SGHTA, FQGTGA. Deletions cut 2 bases from V and 8 bases from J, with 13 bases between. The CDR3 is CASSLGTRGDEQFF. The CDR3 DNA reads TGTGCCAGCAGCTTAGGGACCAGGGGAGATGAGCAGTTCTTC. Full variable domain (missing parts from reference TRBV7-3 and TRBJ2-1): GAGVSQTPSNKVTEKGKYVELRCDPISGHTALYWYRQSLGQGPEFLIYFQGTGAADDSGLPNDRFFAVRPEGSVSTLKIQRTERGDSAVYLCASSLGTRGDEQFFGPGTRLTVL.

This clone has a handful of counts. The rearrangement joins TRBV5-1 to TRBJ1-1; D is ambiguous. Germline assignment: CDR1 SGHRS and CDR2 YFSETQ. The CDR3 is 13 residues long. The V gene lost 0 bases and the J gene lost 10 bases, with 13 bases spanning the gap. In DNA form, the CDR3 reads TGCGCCAGCAGCTTGGATTTGGGCCGGAGAGCTTTCTTT. It specifies CASSLDLGRRAFF.